This T cell receptor (beta chain) was profiled in a study of T cell responses to AZD1222 COVID-19 vaccine. On the study more broadly: Second-dose intervals near 4 or 12 weeks were combined.

A word on this clone: Its cognate antigen is unknown.

This CDR3 contains 15 residues. V gave up 1 base and J gave up 5 bases; unmatched junction bases: 3. CDR1 and CDR2 from the germline V gene are SGHTA and FQGNSA. Sequenced by immunoSEQ multiplex PCR; TCRdb stores in-frame clones only, minus some. This sample carries 97,000 or so clones, less than 90% of them seen once, and the ten largest clones take approximately 15%. Overall study results and limits: Donors in the cohort were predominantly white British and more often female, and clonal diversity was possibly underestimated. Variant regions that are unmutated are reportedly the target of nearly half of spike-specific TCRs.

The chain is built from TRBV7-2 and TRBJ2-2, with TRBD2 matching over 8 bases. Sequences were derived from peripheral blood, sampled on day 0 of AZD1222 vaccination. This TCR came from an adult in good health. CDR3 nucleotide sequence: TGTGCCAGCAGCTTAGTTAGCGGGAAAACCGGGGAGCTGTTTTTT. Translating it yields CASSLVSGKTGELFF.